This is a list of T cell receptor beta chains from one sample in a study of a mutant IDH1 vaccine in newly diagnosed glioma. Libraries were prepared by immunoSEQ multiplex PCR; TCRdb keeps only in-frame clonotypes and omits some of them. In the table there are approximately 70,000 clones, approximately 79% of which are singletons. The sequencing used PBMCs, collected from a glioma patient treated with radiotherapy, temozolomide or both. The receptors were gathered from a man between 50 and 59 years old with glioma. CDR3s include the opening cysteine and the closing phenylalanine or tryptophan. D genes are given only for firm matches. Size tells how often a clone was seen (once, few, many) or the class of an expanded clone, and some rows leave it out.

v_gene	len	abundance	d_gene	j_gene	CDR3nt	CDR3aa
TRBV5-1	16	.	TRBD1	TRBJ2-1	TGCGCCAGCAGCCCCCGACAGGGGGGCTCCTACAATGAGCAGTTCTTC	CASSPRQGGSYNEQFF
TRBV30	15	few	TRBD1	TRBJ1-5	TGTGCCTGGAGGGCCCCCGACAGGGTTTCCCAGCCCCAGCATTTT	CAWRAPDRVSQPQHF
TRBV7-9	14	.	.	TRBJ2-2	TGTGCCAGCAGCATCCAGATGGACACCGGGGAGCTGTTTTTT	CASSIQMDTGELFF
TRBV10-1	14	.	.	TRBJ2-1	TGCGCCAGCAGTGAGTGGAGGGGCGGCCATGAGCAGTTCTTC	CASSEWRGGHEQFF
TRBV7-2	12	few	.	TRBJ2-5	TGTGCCAGCAGCCCCCCAGGGGAGACCCAGTACTTC	CASSPPGETQYF
TRBV6-4	14	few	.	TRBJ2-1	TGTGCCAGCAGTCGGTCAGGAGAGTACAATGAGCAGTTCTTC	CASSRSGEYNEQFF
TRBV18	14	.	TRBD1	TRBJ1-1	TGTGCCAGCTCACTGACAGGACAGGGGACTGAAGCTTTCTTT	CASSLTGQGTEAFF
TRBV19	14	.	.	TRBJ1-5	TGTGCCAGTAGTATAGGGACAGCCCCTCAGCCCCAGCATTTT	CASSIGTAPQPQHF
TRBV6-5	16	.	TRBD1	TRBJ1-2	TGTGCCAGCAGTTACTCGACAGGGGGGTCTAACTATGGCTACACCTTC	CASSYSTGGSNYGYTF
TRBV6-1	13	.	TRBD1	TRBJ2-7	TGTGCCAGCAGTGTAGGGGGCACCTACGAGCAGTACTTC	CASSVGGTYEQYF
TRBV6-5	13	.	TRBD1	TRBJ1-2	TGTGCCAGCAGCCCGACAGGGGGCTATGGCTACACCTTC	CASSPTGGYGYTF
TRBV7-2	15	once	TRBD1	TRBJ2-1	TGTGCCAGCAGCTCCGGACAGGGGTCCTACAATGAGCAGTTCTTC	CASSSGQGSYNEQFF
TRBV5-6	13	.	.	TRBJ2-5	TGTGCCAGCAGCTTGGGACAGCAAGAGACCCAGTACTTC	CASSLGQQETQYF
TRBV7-2	13	.	.	TRBJ1-5	TGTGCCAGCAGCCCCGACAACAATCAGCCCCAGCATTTT	CASSPDNNQPQHF
TRBV10-2	13	.	.	TRBJ1-5	TGCGCCAGCAGGGGGATTTGGAATCAGCCCCAGCATTTT	CASRGIWNQPQHF
TRBV4-1	14	.	.	TRBJ2-3	TGCGCCAGCAGCCCAGCACCGGGCACAGATACGCAGTATTTT	CASSPAPGTDTQYF
TRBV29-1	15	.	.	TRBJ2-7	TGCAGCGTTGAATTCCCCGCGGCAGGCTCCCACGAGCAGTACTTC	CSVEFPAAGSHEQYF
TRBV18	14	.	.	TRBJ2-7	TGTGCCAGCTCACCCCCGGAGGGCGGCTACGAGCAGTACTTC	CASSPPEGGYEQYF
TRBV6-6	14	.	.	TRBJ1-2	TGTGCCAGCACCATCACGGGCGCGGACTATGGCTACACCTTC	CASTITGADYGYTF
TRBV18	14	few	.	TRBJ1-2	TGTGCCAGCTCACCATCAGGACAGAACTATGGCTACACCTTC	CASSPSGQNYGYTF
TRBV7-2	16	once	.	TRBJ1-5	TGTGCCAGCAGCTTAGACGTATCAGGCCTGGTTCAGCCCCAGCATTTT	CASSLDVSGLVQPQHF
TRBV28	12	.	.	TRBJ1-1	TGTGCCAGCAGCCTGAGAAACACTGAAGCTTTCTTT	CASSLRNTEAFF
TRBV19	14	few	.	TRBJ1-1	TGTGCCAGTAGTATCGAGCGTTTGAACACTGAAGCTTTCTTT	CASSIERLNTEAFF
TRBV7-9	13	.	.	TRBJ2-2	TGTGCCAGCAGTCAGGGAGTCACCGGGGAGCTGTTTTTT	CASSQGVTGELFF
TRBV6-5	13	.	.	TRBJ1-2	TGTGCCAGCAGCCCACAGGGAGACTATGGCTACACCTTC	CASSPQGDYGYTF
TRBV5-1	15	.	TRBD2	TRBJ2-3	TGCGCCAGCCGGGGGAGCGGGGGCCAAGGAGATACGCAGTATTTT	CASRGSGGQGDTQYF
TRBV29-1	13	few	.	TRBJ1-1	TGCAGCGTTGAAGACGGGGTGTACACTGAAGCTTTCTTT	CSVEDGVYTEAFF
TRBV29-1	17	.	TRBD2	TRBJ2-1	TGCAGCGTTGAAGGGTGGGGGGCTAGCGGGGGGTCAAATGAGCAGTTCTTC	CSVEGWGASGGSNEQFF
TRBV5-1	15	.	.	TRBJ2-7	TGCGCCAGCAGCCCCACAGCCGGGAGCTCCTACGAGCAGTACTTC	CASSPTAGSSYEQYF
TRBV2	12	.	.	TRBJ1-2	TGTGCCAGCAGGAAGGAGGGCTATGGCTACACCTTC	CASRKEGYGYTF
TRBV30	15	few	TRBD1	TRBJ2-7	TGTGCCTGGAGTATCTTGGGACAGGGGAACCACGAGCAGTACTTC	CAWSILGQGNHEQYF
TRBV4-1	15	.	TRBD1	TRBJ2-7	TGCGCCAGCAGCCAGGGGACAGGGGGTAACAACGAGCAGTACTTC	CASSQGTGGNNEQYF
TRBV10-3	13	.	TRBD1	TRBJ1-2	TGTGCCATCCGTGACAGGGCCTTCTATGGCTACACCTTC	CAIRDRAFYGYTF
TRBV7-9	13	few	TRBD1	TRBJ1-2	TGTGCCAGCAGCGTCGACAGGGGCTATGGCTACACCTTC	CASSVDRGYGYTF
TRBV4-3	14	.	.	TRBJ1-1	TGCGCCAGCAGCCAAGATCGGGAGAACACTGAAGCTTTCTTT	CASSQDRENTEAFF
TRBV30	16	.	.	TRBJ1-5	TGTGCCTGGAGTGGAGGGGCGGCTTCTGGTAATCAGCCCCAGCATTTT	CAWSGGAASGNQPQHF
TRBV20-1	11	.	.	TRBJ2-5	TGCAGTGCTAGGTTACAAGAGACCCAGTACTTC	CSARLQETQYF
TRBV7-9	15	.	.	TRBJ1-6	TGTGCCAGCCGCCCCGCGGAGGAGTACAGTTCACCCCTCCACTTT	CASRPAEEYSSPLHF
TRBV7-2	14	.	.	TRBJ2-3	TGTGCCAGCAGCCCCTCTAGGGACATGAATACGCAGTATTTT	CASSPSRDMNTQYF
TRBV29-1	13	.	TRBD1	TRBJ2-1	TGCAGCGTTTTCCAGGGGGCGATGGATGAGCAGTTCTTC	CSVFQGAMDEQFF
TRBV5-4	15	.	TRBD1	TRBJ1-4	TGTGCCAGCAGCTTGGACCAGGGGGCCGACGAAAAACTGTTTTTT	CASSLDQGADEKLFF
TRBV19	15	few	TRBD1	TRBJ1-1	TGTGCCAGTACTCCAGGCAGGGGGCTCAACACTGAAGCTTTCTTT	CASTPGRGLNTEAFF
TRBV4-2	15	few	.	TRBJ2-3	TGTGCCAGCAGCCACCCCCAGGGAGATGGAGATACGCAGTATTTT	CASSHPQGDGDTQYF